Following are 16 T cell receptor beta chains from one sample sequenced in a study of cytomegalovirus exposure and HLA in healthy donors. 60 Vbeta and 13 Jbeta primers were used in PCR. Sequenced by immunoSEQ multiplex PCR; TCRdb stores in-frame clones only, minus some. The profile shows about 110,000 clones, about 83% of them singletons. The sample taken for sequencing was PBMCs. Every receptor here comes from a female donor in good health and CMV-seropositive.

This chain connects TRBV6-5 to TRBJ2-7, with D possibly being TRBD1 (5 bases). V was pared by 0 bases and J by 4 bases, with 7 bases between. The CDR3 is 13 amino acids. Germline V gene data show CDR1 as MNHEY and CDR2 as SVGAGI. The CDR3 spells CASSYSQGYEQYF. In DNA form, the CDR3 reads TGTGCCAGCAGTTACTCTCAGGGTTACGAGCAGTACTTC.

The chain recombines TRBV6-1 with TRBJ2-4, with 9 bases identical to TRBD2. V lost 7 bases to trimming and J lost 7 bases; unmatched junction nucleotides: 8. Germline V gene data show CDR1 as MNHNS and CDR2 as SASEGT. The CDR3 has 14 residues. The CDR3 here is CASNLSGGSNIQYF. The CDR3 nucleotides read TGTGCCAGCAACCTTAGCGGGGGAAGTAACATTCAGTACTTC.

The CDR3 DNA sequence: TGTGCCAGCAGACCTCCGGGCCTCCCCCGGGGGACCCAGTACTTC. The encoded protein is CASRPPGLPRGTQYF. V gene TRBV6-1 combines with J gene TRBJ2-5, with D perhaps TRBD2 (5 bases). V gave up 6 bases and J gave up 7 bases, with 21 bases separating them. The CDR3 has 15 amino acids. Germline V gives CDR1 MNHNS, CDR2 SASEGT.

The CDR3 sequence is CASSARQGAGEQYF. Here the CDR3 DNA reads TGTGCCAGCAGCGCGCGACAGGGGGCAGGCGAGCAGTACTTC. The chain couples TRBV11-3 to TRBJ2-7, with 10 bases matching TRBD1. Germline V gene sequence: CDR1 SGHNT, CDR2 YENEEA. V shed 5 bases, J shed 6 bases, and the junction held 7 bases outside the gene matches. This CDR3 has 14 residues. The whole variable domain, filled in from reference TRBV11-3 and TRBJ2-7, reads EAGVVQSPRYKIIEKKQPVAFWCNPISGHNTLYWYLQNLGQGPELLIRYENEEAVDDSQLPKDRFSAERLKGVDSTLKIQPAELGDSAVYLCASSARQGAGEQYFGPGTRLTVT.

The V and J genes are TRBV7-9 and TRBJ2-3; 8 bases align to TRBD2. Germline CDR1 is SEHNR and CDR2 is FQNEAQ (reference sequence). This CDR3 spans 13 amino acids. The trim removed 10 bases at V and 6 bases at J, leaving 9 bases unmatched. The CDR3 sequence is CATGRAGEDTQYF. CDR3 coding DNA: TGTGCCACAGGGAGAGCGGGAGAGGATACGCAGTATTTT.

The V call is TRBV30, the J call TRBJ2-7; weak D call: TRBD1 (6 bases). Germline values: CDR1 GTSNPN, CDR2 SVGIG (reference sequence). Trimming removed 3 bases from V and 2 bases from J, with 14 bases in between. This CDR3 has 14 amino acids. CDR3 nucleotides: TGTGCCTGGAGGGACCCAGGGGAACCCTACGAGCAGTACTTC. Translation: CAWRDPGEPYEQYF. Looking up the rest from reference TRBV30 and TRBJ2-7 gives the full variable domain: SQTIHQWPATLVQPVGSPLSLECTVEGTSNPNLYWYRQAAGRGLQLLFYSVGIGQISSEVPQNLSASRPQDRQFILSSKKLLLSDSGFYLCAWRDPGEPYEQYFGPGTRLTVT.

The chain recombines TRBV5-1 with TRBJ1-4, with 8 bases fitting TRBD1. The V segment lost 4 bases and the J segment 7 bases; nucleotides outside the gene matches: 9. The V gene's germline CDR1 is SGHRS and CDR2 YFSETQ. CDR3 length: 15 amino acids. The CDR3 spells CASSTGQGPVEKLFF. In DNA form, the CDR3 reads TGCGCCAGCAGCACCGGACAGGGACCAGTTGAAAAACTGTTTTTT.

About this clone itself: A junction end diverges from the germline sequence, so it may reflect a read error. Within the sample, other DNA sequences also encode this same CDR3. The rearrangement links TRBV10-3 to TRBJ1-2, with D uncertain. The CDR3 is made up of 17 amino acids. Looked up from germline, CDR1 is ENHRY and CDR2 is SYGVKD. The CDR3 here is CAISESNVGGPDNGYTF. The CDR3 region has the DNA TGCGCCATCAGTGAGTCGAATGTAGGAGGGCCCGATAATGGCTACACCTTC.

This clone appeared a single time. The chain is built from TRBV11-2 and TRBJ2-5; TRBD1 matches 10 bases. V lost 3 bases to trimming and J lost 3 bases; unmatched junction nucleotides: 4. Germline-derived CDR1 and CDR2 are SGHAT and FQNNGV. The CDR3 is made up of 15 amino acids. This CDR3 reads CASSFRGTGEETQYF. The CDR3 DNA follows: TGTGCCAGCAGCTTCCGCGGGACAGGGGAAGAGACCCAGTACTTC.

The J gene is TRBJ2-1, the V gene TRBV6-6; 7 nucleotides agree with TRBD1. The germline V gene encodes CDR1 MNHNY and CDR2 SVGAGI (reference sequence). The V gene end was trimmed by 6 bases and the J gene end by 5 bases; junction bases not matched to a gene: 7. The CDR3 spans 14 residues. The CDR3 region is CASSRDSQDNEQFF. CDR3 in DNA: TGTGCCAGCAGCCGGGACAGCCAGGACAATGAGCAGTTCTTC.

This chain joins TRBV5-4 and TRBJ1-4, with a possible D match to TRBD1 (6 bases). CDR3 length equals 15 residues. Between the trimmed V and J ends, which lost 4 bases and 8 bases, there was a span of 18 bases. Germline values: CDR1 SGHNT, CDR2 YYREEE (reference sequence). The CDR3 DNA is TGTGCCAGCAGCCCGACGGGGGGGGCGCAGGAAAAACTGTTTTTT. Its protein is CASSPTGGAQEKLFF.

The DNA of the CDR3 is TGTGCCAGCAGTTGGACAGCACTTTCGAACACTGAAGCTTTCTTT. Its translation is CASSWTALSNTEAFF. This chain connects TRBV27 to TRBJ1-1; possibly TRBD1 for D (6 bases). V lost 4 bases and J 1 base, leaving 13 bases between the germline ends. In germline, CDR1 is MNHEY, CDR2 SMNVEV (reference sequence). The CDR3 consists of 15 residues.

Here the CDR3 reads CASSIAASDYEQYF. The DNA of the CDR3 is TGTGCCAGTAGTATAGCTGCTAGCGACTACGAGCAGTACTTC. V gene TRBV19 combines with J gene TRBJ2-7, with D possibly matching TRBD2 (6 bases). Trimming shortened V by 1 base and J by 3 bases, and 10 bases separated the two germline ends. Germline lookup yields CDR1 LNHDA and CDR2 SQIVND (reference sequence). The CDR3 covers 14 residues.

This chain connects TRBV25-1 to TRBJ1-6; unclear D gene. With 4 bases removed from V and 3 bases from J, the gap between germline ends came to 7 bases. Germline CDR1 is MGHDK and CDR2 is SYGVNS. This CDR3 has 14 residues. CDR3 protein: CASSGLFYNSPLHF. The CDR3 DNA sequence: TGTGCCAGCAGTGGACTTTTCTATAATTCACCCCTCCACTTT. The whole variable domain, filled in from reference TRBV25-1 and TRBJ1-6, reads EADIYQTPRYLVIGTGKKITLECSQTMGHDKMYWYQQDPGMELHLIHYSYGVNSTEKGDLSSESTVSRIRTEHFPLTLESARPSHTSQYLCASSGLFYNSPLHFGNGTRLTVT.

This clone showed up just a few times. V gene TRBV29-1 combines with J gene TRBJ2-7; 8 nucleotides align to TRBD1. Germline V gene data show CDR1 as SQVTM and CDR2 as ANQGSEA. Trimming cost V 4 bases and J 4 bases; bases outside gene matches: 12. This CDR3 has 15 residues. CDR3: CSVVGQGDMGYEQYF. CDR3 DNA sequence: TGCAGCGTTGTAGGACAGGGAGATATGGGGTACGAGCAGTACTTC.

V gene TRBV29-1 combines with J gene TRBJ2-1; 8 bases are a match to TRBD2. The V gene's germline CDR1 is SQVTM and CDR2 ANQGSEA. This CDR3 is built from 11 residues. The V and J ends lost 7 bases and 9 bases, in that order; junction bases with no gene match: 5. CDR3 protein: CSGRGGGEQFF. CDR3 DNA sequence: TGCAGCGGCCGGGGGGGCGGTGAGCAGTTCTTC.